There are a few counts of the clone carrying this T cell receptor (beta chain). Its antigen is not known. The TCRbeta library incorporated unique molecular identifiers. TCRdb itself ran the PCR reads through MiXCR, one entry per CDR3 protein. Of fewer than 550,000 distinct CDR3 sequences listed, roughly an eighth are singletons. The CDR3 is made up of 13 amino acids. The V gene's germline CDR1 is SEHNR and CDR2 FQNEAQ (reference sequence). V was clipped by 1 base and J by 6 bases, with 7 bases between them. This specimen belongs to a study of T-cell reconstitution after alpha-beta-depleted transplantation in children. Broader study findings: Hyperexpanded clones declined; after one year, newly produced T cells mostly supplied diversity.

The TCR sequence derives from a female patient aged 2-9 years who had a stem cell transplant for aplastic anemia, so the T cells may come from the graft donor. The specimen was PBMCs, mostly from graft donor cells, collected 180 days after TCRalphabeta/CD19-depleted stem cell transplant. The rearrangement links TRBV7-9 to TRBJ2-1, with D uncertain. As DNA, the CDR3 is TGTGCCAGCAGCTTAGGTAGTAGCAATGAGCAGTTCTTC. Translation: CASSLGSSNEQFF.